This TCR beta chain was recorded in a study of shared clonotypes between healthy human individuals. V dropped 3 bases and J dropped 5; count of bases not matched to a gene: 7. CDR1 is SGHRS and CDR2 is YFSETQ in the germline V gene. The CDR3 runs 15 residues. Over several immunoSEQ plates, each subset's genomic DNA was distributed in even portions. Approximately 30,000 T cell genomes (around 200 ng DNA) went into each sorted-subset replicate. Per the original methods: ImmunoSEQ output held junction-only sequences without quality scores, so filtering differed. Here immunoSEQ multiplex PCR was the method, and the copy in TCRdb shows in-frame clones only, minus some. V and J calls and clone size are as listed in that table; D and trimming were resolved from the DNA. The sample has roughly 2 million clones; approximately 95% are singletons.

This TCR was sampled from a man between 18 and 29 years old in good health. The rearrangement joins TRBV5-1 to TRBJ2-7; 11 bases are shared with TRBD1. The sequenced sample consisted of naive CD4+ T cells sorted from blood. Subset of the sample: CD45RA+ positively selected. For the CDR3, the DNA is TGCGCCAGCAGCTCCCGGACAGGGGGCGCGAACGAGCAGTACTTC. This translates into CASSSRTGGANEQYF.